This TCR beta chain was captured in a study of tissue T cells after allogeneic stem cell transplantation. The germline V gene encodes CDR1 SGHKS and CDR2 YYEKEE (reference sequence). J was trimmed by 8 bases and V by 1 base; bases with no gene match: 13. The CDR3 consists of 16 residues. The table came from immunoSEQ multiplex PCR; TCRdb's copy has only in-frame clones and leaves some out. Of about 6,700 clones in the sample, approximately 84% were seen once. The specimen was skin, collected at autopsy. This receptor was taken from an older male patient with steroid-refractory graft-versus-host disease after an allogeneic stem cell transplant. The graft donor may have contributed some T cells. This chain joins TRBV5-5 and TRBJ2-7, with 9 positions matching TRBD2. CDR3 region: CASSLIGGLAAPQQYF. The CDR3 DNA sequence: TGTGCCAGCAGCTTGATAGGGGGACTAGCCGCCCCTCAGCAGTACTTC.